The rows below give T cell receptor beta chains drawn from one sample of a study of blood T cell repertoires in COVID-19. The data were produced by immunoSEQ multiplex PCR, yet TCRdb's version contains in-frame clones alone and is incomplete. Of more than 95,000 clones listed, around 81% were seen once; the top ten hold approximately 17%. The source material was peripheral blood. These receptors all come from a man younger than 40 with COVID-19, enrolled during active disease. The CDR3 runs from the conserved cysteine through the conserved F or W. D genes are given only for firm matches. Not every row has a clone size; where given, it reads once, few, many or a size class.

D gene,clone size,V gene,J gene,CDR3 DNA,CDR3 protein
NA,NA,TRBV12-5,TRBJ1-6,TGTGCTAGTGGTTTGGTACTGGGGAGGGGGTCCCCCTCCTATAATTCACCCCTCCACTTT,CASGLVLGRGSPSYNSPLHF
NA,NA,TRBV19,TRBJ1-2,TGTGCCAGTAGTATCCCCCCGGACTATGGCTACACCTTC,CASSIPPDYGYTF
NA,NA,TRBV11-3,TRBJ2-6,TGTGCCAGCAGCTTAGGGGGCGCTGGGGCCAACGTCCTGACTTTC,CASSLGGAGANVLTF
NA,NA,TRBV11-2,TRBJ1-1,TGTGCCAGCAGCCGACAGGTGAACACTGAAGCTTTCTTT,CASSRQVNTEAFF
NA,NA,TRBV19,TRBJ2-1,TGTGCCAGTAGACAAGGATCGGGAAGTAAGGGGGAGATTGAGCAGTTCTTC,CASRQGSGSKGEIEQFF
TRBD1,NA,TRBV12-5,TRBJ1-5,TGTGCTAGTGGTACGACGCCTCCGGGACAGGGCAATCAGCCCCAGCATTTT,CASGTTPPGQGNQPQHF
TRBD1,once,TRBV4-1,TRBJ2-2,TGCGCCAGCAGCCAAGATCGGACAGGTTTTGCCGGGGAGCTGTTTTTT,CASSQDRTGFAGELFF
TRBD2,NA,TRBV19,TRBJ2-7,TGTGCCAGTAGCTACGGTAGCGGGAGCTACGAGCAGTACTTC,CASSYGSGSYEQYF
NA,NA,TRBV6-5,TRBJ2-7,TGTGCCAGCAGTTACTCTACAGGCTCCGAGCAGTACTTC,CASSYSTGSEQYF
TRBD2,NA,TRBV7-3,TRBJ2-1,TGTGCCAGCAGCTCGCGTAGCGGGACGCATAGTAATGAGCAGTTCTTC,CASSSRSGTHSNEQFF
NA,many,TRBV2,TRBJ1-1,TGTGCCAGCAGGCGAGTTCCGTCCACTGAAGCTTTCTTT,CASRRVPSTEAFF
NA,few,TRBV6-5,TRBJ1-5,TGTGCCGGCCTATTTGGGGCCGGTGTATATCAGCCCCAGCATTTT,CAGLFGAGVYQPQHF
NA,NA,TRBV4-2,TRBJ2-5,TGTGCCAGCAGGAGCTCTGAGACCCAGTACTTC,CASRSSETQYF
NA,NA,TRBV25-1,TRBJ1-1,TGTGCCAGCAGTTCCAGGAGGGAAGCTTTCTTT,CASSSRREAFF
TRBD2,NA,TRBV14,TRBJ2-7,TGTGCCAGCAGCCTCTCAGGCGGGGGCGAGCAGTACTTC,CASSLSGGGEQYF
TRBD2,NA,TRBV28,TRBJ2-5,TGTGCCAGCAGTCCCGCCGGGAGGGGGGCAGAGACCCAGTACTTC,CASSPAGRGAETQYF
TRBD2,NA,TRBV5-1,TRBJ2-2,TGCGCCAGCAGCTCGACCCCGGGACTAGGCACCGGGGAGCTGTTTTTT,CASSSTPGLGTGELFF
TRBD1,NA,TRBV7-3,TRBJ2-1,TGTGCCAGCAGCTATCAGGGGGCAGGCGGCTACAATGAGCAGTTCTTC,CASSYQGAGGYNEQFF
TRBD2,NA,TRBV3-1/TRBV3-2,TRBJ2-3,TGTGCCAGCAGCCTATCCAGCGGGAACACAGATACGCAGTATTTT,CASSLSSGNTDTQYF
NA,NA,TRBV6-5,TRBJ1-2,TGTGCCAGCAGTTACTCCAGGGACACCTATGGCTACACCTTC,CASSYSRDTYGYTF
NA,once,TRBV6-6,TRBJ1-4,TGTGCCAGCTCTCAAGTTCTAGCAACTAATGAAAAACTGTTTTTT,CASSQVLATNEKLFF
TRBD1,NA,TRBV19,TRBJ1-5,TGTGCCAGTAGTCGAACAACACAGGGGGCGGGTCAGCCCCAGCATTTT,CASSRTTQGAGQPQHF
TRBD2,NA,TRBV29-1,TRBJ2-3,TGCAGCGTTGAAGATCTCCGACTAGCGGGGATGTCTGGCACAGATACGCAGTATTTT,CSVEDLRLAGMSGTDTQYF
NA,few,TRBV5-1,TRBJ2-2,TGCGCCAGTTCTATCGGAGTGAACACCGGGGAGCTGTTTTTT,CASSIGVNTGELFF
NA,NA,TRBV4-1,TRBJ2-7,TGCGCCAGCAGCCAAGTACCCGGGTTCCGGGGGGAGCAGTACTTC,CASSQVPGFRGEQYF
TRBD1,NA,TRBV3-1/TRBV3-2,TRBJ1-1,TGTGCCAGCAGCCAAGGCGGCAGGGGGACTGAAGCTTTCTTT,CASSQGGRGTEAFF
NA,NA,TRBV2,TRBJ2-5,TGTGCCAGTTCCTTAGAGACCCAGTACTTC,CASSLETQYF
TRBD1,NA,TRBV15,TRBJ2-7,TGTGCCACCAGCAGCAACCAGGGGGCTGGTTACGAGCAGTACTTC,CATSSNQGAGYEQYF
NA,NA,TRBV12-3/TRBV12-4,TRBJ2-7,TGTGCCAGCAGTTTAATGCGCTACGAGCAGTACTTC,CASSLMRYEQYF
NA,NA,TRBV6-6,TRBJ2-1,TGTGCCAGCAGTCCCCGGGAGCGAAATGAGCAGTTCTTC,CASSPRERNEQFF
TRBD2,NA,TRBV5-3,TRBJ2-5,TGTGCCAGAAGCTTGGAATCTAGCGGGGGAAGTGAGACCCAGTACTTC,CARSLESSGGSETQYF
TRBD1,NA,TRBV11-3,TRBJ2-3,TGTGCCAGCAGCCAGGGACAGGCGGCCTCGAATACGCAGTATTTT,CASSQGQAASNTQYF
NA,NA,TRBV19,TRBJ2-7,TGTGCCAGTGGGTGGCCGGGACAAGGGGTCTACGAGCAGTACTTC,CASGWPGQGVYEQYF
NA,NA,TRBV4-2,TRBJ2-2,TGTGCCAGCAGCTTGCGGGTGGACACCGGGGAGCTGTTTTTT,CASSLRVDTGELFF
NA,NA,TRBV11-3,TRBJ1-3,TGTGCCAGCAGCTTCGCGAGTGGGGGCGGCGGTTCTGGAAACACCATATATTTT,CASSFASGGGGSGNTIYF
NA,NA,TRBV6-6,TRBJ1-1,TGTGCCAGCAGTTATAAGGGAGGGGTGAACACTGAAGCTTTCTTT,CASSYKGGVNTEAFF
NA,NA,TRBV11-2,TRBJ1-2,TGTGCCAGCAGCTTAGCCGGGGAGGGATATGGCTACACCTTC,CASSLAGEGYGYTF
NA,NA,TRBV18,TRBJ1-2,TGTGCCAGCTCTCTTACAGATAACTATGGCTACACCTTC,CASSLTDNYGYTF
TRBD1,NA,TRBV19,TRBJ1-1,TGTGCCAGTAGTATAGGGGGGACAGCGGGTACTGAAGCTTTCTTT,CASSIGGTAGTEAFF
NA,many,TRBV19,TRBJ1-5,TGTGCCAGTAGTATGACAGATAGCAATCAGCCCCAGCATTTT,CASSMTDSNQPQHF
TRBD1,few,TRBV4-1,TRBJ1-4,TGCGCCAGCAGCCAAAGAGCCGGGACAGGGTTTGAAAAACTGTTTTTT,CASSQRAGTGFEKLFF
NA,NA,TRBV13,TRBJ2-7,TGTGCCAGCAGCTCGGGACTGGACTCCTACGAGCAGTACTTC,CASSSGLDSYEQYF
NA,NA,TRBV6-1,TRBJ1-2,TGTGCCAGCACTGAGGGGCTGCTGGACCTTAACTATGGCTACACCTTC,CASTEGLLDLNYGYTF
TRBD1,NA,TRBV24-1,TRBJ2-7,TGTGCCACCAGTGATCCCGGACAGGAGGACGAGCAGTACTTC,CATSDPGQEDEQYF
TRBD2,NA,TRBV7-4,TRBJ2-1,TGTGCCAGCAGCTTAGCGCTAGCGGGGAGCCTCCAGGGGGAGCAGTTCTTC,CASSLALAGSLQGEQFF
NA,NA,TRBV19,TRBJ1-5,TGTGCCAGTAGCTTTTTACAGGGACATCAGCCCCAGCATTTT,CASSFLQGHQPQHF
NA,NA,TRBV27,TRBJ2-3,TGTGCCAGCAGTCTTCTTCAGGTCTCCACAGATACGCAGTATTTT,CASSLLQVSTDTQYF
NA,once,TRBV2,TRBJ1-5,TGTGCCAGCGAGGGCTCTAGGAATCAGCCCCAGCATTTT,CASEGSRNQPQHF
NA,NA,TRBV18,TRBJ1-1,TGTGCCAGCTCACCACCCCCCCGGAGGACTGAAGCTTTCTTT,CASSPPPRRTEAFF
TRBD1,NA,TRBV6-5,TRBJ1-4,TGTGCCAGCAGGCAGACAGGGATGTGGGAAAAACTGTTTTTT,CASRQTGMWEKLFF
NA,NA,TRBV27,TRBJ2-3,TGTGCCAGCAGTTCAAAGGGACAAACAGATACGCAGTATTTT,CASSSKGQTDTQYF